The 23 T cell receptor beta chains listed next were all sequenced from one sample in a study of blood T cell repertoires in COVID-19. Method: immunoSEQ multiplex PCR; TCRdb's copy keeps in-frame clones and lacks some. Of about 400,000 clones listed, roughly 90% were seen once; the top ten hold about 1.7%. Sequenced input: PBMCs or T cells enriched from blood (not recorded which). The receptors here all came from a woman in her twenties or thirties who had recovered from COVID-19.

This chain joins TRBV5-1 and TRBJ1-2; no definite D call. CDR3 length equals 12 residues. CDR1 is SGHRS, CDR2 YFSETQ, per germline. The ends were cut back, 5 bases at V and 2 bases at J, with 7 bases in the middle. CDR3 protein: CASRAGNYGYTF. The CDR3 DNA is TGCGCCAGCAGGGCGGGAAACTATGGCTACACCTTC.

J is TRBJ1-3 and V is TRBV19; TRBD1 agrees at 7 bases. V shed 3 bases and J 0 bases; nucleotides not matched to a gene: 17. CDR1 and CDR2 (germline): LNHDA, SQIVND (reference sequence). The CDR3 loop spans 20 amino acids. The CDR3 bases are TGTGCCAGTAGTATCCCCGGGACAGATTTCACCTATTTCTCTGGAAACACCATATATTTT. Translated, it gives CASSIPGTDFTYFSGNTIYF.

The chain carries TRBV5-1 and TRBJ2-2; the D gene is possibly TRBD2 (5 bases). CDR1 is SGHRS and CDR2 is YFSETQ in the germline V gene. Trimming removed 4 bases from V and 6 bases from J, with 7 bases in between. The CDR3 has 12 amino acids. The CDR3 here is CASSLASGELFF. The CDR3 DNA reads TGCGCCAGCAGCCTAGCCTCCGGGGAGCTGTTTTTT.

The V and J genes are TRBV6-1 and TRBJ2-7; D gene ambiguous. Germline V CDR1 and CDR2: MNHNS, SASEGT. This CDR3 contains 18 residues. Trimming pared 3 bases from V and 4 bases from J, leaving 25 bases between. The CDR3 DNA follows: TGTGCCAGCAGTGATAACTTCCTACGGCGGCAGACTTATTACGAGCAGTACTTC. Its protein is CASSDNFLRRQTYYEQYF.

About this clone: A much larger clonotype is one base distant, so this may be a read error. The chain carries TRBV27 and TRBJ2-1, with 12 bases that match TRBD2. CDR3 size: 15 residues. The germline V gene has CDR1 MNHEY and CDR2 SMNVEV (reference sequence). The junction had 3 bases not matched to a gene; V was cut back by 5 bases and J by 4 bases. The CDR3 DNA reads TGTGCCAGCAGTAGGACTAGCGGGGAATACAATGAGCAGTTCTTC. As protein: CASSRTSGEYNEQFF.

J is TRBJ1-3 and V is TRBV19, with 7 nucleotides matching TRBD1. Germline values: CDR1 LNHDA, CDR2 SQIVND (reference sequence). This CDR3 has 15 residues. The J segment lost 0 bases and the V segment lost 4 bases, leaving 3 bases of the junction unmatched. The CDR3 reads CASSTDRSSGNTIYF. The CDR3 DNA is TGTGCCAGTAGTACGGACAGGTCCTCTGGAAACACCATATATTTT.

This clone is a singleton in its sample. The chain combines TRBV6-6 with TRBJ2-1; 8 positions match TRBD2. V shed 8 bases, J shed 9 bases, and the junction held 9 bases outside the gene matches. The CDR3 is 13 residues long. Germline CDR1 MNHNY, CDR2 SVGAGI (reference sequence). CDR3 region: CASSGGASGEQFF. CDR3 DNA: TGTGCCAGCTCGGGGGGGGCCTCGGGTGAGCAGTTCTTC.

CDR3 sequence reads: CASSASGRETQYF. The CDR3 DNA follows: TGTGCCAGCAGCGCTAGCGGCAGGGAGACCCAGTACTTC. The chain employs TRBV2 and TRBJ2-5; 7 bases match TRBD2. CDR3 length equals 13 residues. V gave up 6 bases and J gave up 5 bases; unmatched junction bases: 6. In germline, CDR1 is SNHLY, CDR2 FYNNEI.

The rearrangement uses TRBV10-3 and TRBJ2-2; 7 bases map to TRBD2. J gave up 2 bases and V 10 bases, and 13 bases lay outside the gene matches. The CDR3 is 16 residues long. In germline, CDR1 is ENHRY, CDR2 SYGVKD. The CDR3 nucleotides read TGTGCCACCCGCGAGTCGGGGGGAATCAACACCGGGGAGCTGTTTTTT. Protein sequence: CATRESGGINTGELFF.

This chain connects TRBV10-3 to TRBJ1-1; 8 bases map to TRBD1. The germline gives CDR1 ENHRY, CDR2 SYGVKD. Trimming removed 10 bases from V and 8 bases from J; junction bases left unmatched: 12. The CDR3 contains 13 residues. The CDR3 loop reads CATADRVLHEAFF. CDR3 in DNA: TGTGCCACAGCGGACAGGGTACTCCACGAAGCTTTCTTT.

This clone was observed a handful of times. The chain carries TRBV21-1 and TRBJ1-1; the DNA was not compared with TRBD1, the D call given in the table. TRBV21-1 is classified as a pseudogene. This CDR3 contains 15 residues. The CDR3 DNA follows: TGTGCCAGCAGCAAAGAGGGACAGGTGGGGACTGAAGCTTTCTTT. Translating gives CASSKEGQVGTEAFF.

This sequence joins TRBV7-2 and TRBJ1-2; TRBD1 agrees at 10 bases. V lost 3 bases, J lost 8 bases, and 6 bases stayed unmatched. CDR3 length: 14 residues. CDR1 is SGHTA and CDR2 is FQGNSA in the germline V gene. The CDR3, as DNA: TGTGCCAGCAGCTTTCGACAGGGGGCTTGGGGCTACACCTTC. Its protein is CASSFRQGAWGYTF.

The gene calls are TRBV5-1 and TRBJ2-7; 7 nucleotides match TRBD1. V shed 7 bases and J 3 bases; nucleotides not matched to a gene: 1. CDR1 is SGHRS and CDR2 is YFSETQ in the germline V gene. The CDR3 length is 11 residues. The CDR3 DNA reads as TGCGCCAGCCGACAGGGCTACGAGCAGTACTTC. This gives the protein CASRQGYEQYF. Full variable domain (rest looked up from reference TRBV5-1 and TRBJ2-7): KAGVTQTPRYLIKTRGQQVTLSCSPISGHRSVSWYQQTPGQGLQFLFEYFSETQRNKGNFPGRFSGRQFSNSRSEMNVSTLELGDSALYLCASRQGYEQYFGPGTRLTVT.

Turning to this clone: Other DNA sequences in this sample translate to the same CDR3. The J gene is TRBJ1-2, the V gene TRBV3-1 (or the pseudogene TRBV3-2), with a possible D match to TRBD1 (5 bases). V was shortened by 1 base and J by 4 bases, with 7 bases between the two germline ends. Per the germline V gene, CDR1 is LGHDT and CDR2 is YNNKEL (reference sequence). This CDR3 contains 13 residues. DNA for the CDR3: TGTGCCAGCAGCCAAGGGGGGGGCTATGGCTACACCTTC. This sequence encodes CASSQGGGYGYTF.

The V call is TRBV2, the J call TRBJ2-3; D may be TRBD2 (7 bases). In germline, CDR1 is SNHLY, CDR2 FYNNEI. CDR3 length equals 18 residues. V shed 7 bases and J shed 0 bases, with 23 bases lying between them. As DNA, the CDR3 is TGTGCCAGCATGAGGGGGACCGCTGGAGCGGGGAGCACAGATACGCAGTATTTT. It codes for CASMRGTAGAGSTDTQYF. Variable domain in full (rest from reference TRBV2 and TRBJ2-3): EPEVTQTPSHQVTQMGQEVILRCVPISNHLYFYWYRQILGQKVEFLVSFYNNEISEKSEIFDDQFSVERPDGSNFTLKIRSTKLEDSAMYFCASMRGTAGAGSTDTQYFGPGTRLTVL.

The V gene is TRBV10-3, the J gene TRBJ1-1; 11 bases match TRBD1. The germline V gene has CDR1 ENHRY and CDR2 SYGVKD. This CDR3 region has 14 residues. Trimming removed 7 bases from V and 3 bases from J; junction bases left unmatched: 4. This CDR3 is CAIKLGQGDTEAFF. CDR3 sequence (DNA): TGTGCCATCAAATTGGGACAGGGGGACACTGAAGCTTTCTTT.

This clone was picked up a small number of times. The chain couples TRBV7-6 to TRBJ2-6; D unclear. Germline CDR1 reads SGHVS; CDR2 reads FNYEAQ. The CDR3 sequence is 17 residues long. Trimming stripped 4 bases from V and 7 bases from J, with 20 bases between. CDR3 in amino acids: CASSSQTNQIGANVLTF. CDR3 nucleotides: TGTGCCAGCAGCTCGCAGACAAACCAAATTGGAGCCAACGTCCTGACTTTC.

This chain connects TRBV10-3 to TRBJ2-1; 7 bases match TRBD1. Germline values: CDR1 ENHRY, CDR2 SYGVKD. Trimming at V came to 6 bases and at J to 8 bases, leaving 7 bases not matched to a gene. The CDR3 runs 13 residues. The CDR3 region has the DNA TGTGCCATCAGGGAGACAGGGTTGGATGAGCAGTTCTTC. This translates into CAIRETGLDEQFF.

The chain links TRBV5-1 to TRBJ1-1; TRBD1 agrees at 10 bases. CDR1 and CDR2 from the germline V gene are SGHRS and YFSETQ. The CDR3 totals 14 residues. J lost 11 bases, V lost 2 bases, and 9 bases had no gene match. CDR3 in DNA: TGCGCCAGCAGCTTCTTGACAGGGGGCTGGGACGCTTTCTTT. Translated: CASSFLTGGWDAFF.

The chain links TRBV29-1 to TRBJ1-4, with TRBD1 matching over 9 bases. Germline assignment: CDR1 SQVTM and CDR2 ANQGSEA. Trimming cost V 5 bases and J 6 bases; bases outside gene matches: 7. The CDR3 loop spans 14 amino acids. DNA of the CDR3: TGCAGCGTTACAGGGGGCAATTTTGATGAAAAACTGTTTTTT. Its protein product is CSVTGGNFDEKLFF.

This clone is labeled as medium-sized. The chain employs TRBV5-1 and TRBJ1-6, with 9 bases lining up with TRBD1. V shed 0 bases and J 10 bases; nucleotides not matched to a gene: 11. The CDR3 runs 17 residues. CDR1 and CDR2 from the germline V gene are SGHRS and YFSETQ. CDR3 DNA: TGCGCCAGCAGCTTGGACGGTAGGGACAGGGACGACTCACCCCTCCACTTT. Its protein is CASSLDGRDRDDSPLHF.

The chain recombines TRBV3-1 (or the pseudogene TRBV3-2) with TRBJ2-1, with 9 bases matching TRBD2. The J segment lost 1 base and the V segment lost 2 bases, leaving 0 bases of the junction unmatched. Germline CDR1 LGHDT, CDR2 YNNKEL (reference sequence). The CDR3 runs to 15 residues. CDR3 protein: CASSQLAGSYNEQFF. The CDR3 DNA reads as TGTGCCAGCAGCCAACTAGCGGGATCCTACAATGAGCAGTTCTTC.

This chain links TRBV10-3 with TRBJ1-4, with TRBD1 identical over 8 bases. Germline trimming cut 5 bases from V and 3 bases from J; bases unmatched to any gene: 5. CDR1 and CDR2 from the germline V gene are ENHRY and SYGVKD. The length of the CDR3 is 15 residues. The CDR3 DNA sequence: TGTGCCATCAGTATAGGACAGGGCTCTAATGAAAAACTGTTTTTT. It is translated as CAISIGQGSNEKLFF.